The subject of this entry is one T cell receptor beta chain. Antigen unknown. Its ends do not fully match the called genes, so a read error is possible. Germline lookup yields CDR1 SGHVS and CDR2 FQNEAQ. The CDR3 is made up of 15 amino acids. The TCRbeta library was prepared with unique molecular identifiers. TCRdb re-analysed the PCR reads in MiXCR, keeping a single row per CDR3 protein. The sample contains hundreds of thousands of distinct CDR3 sequences, around 13% of which appear only once. The sample belongs to a study of T-cell reconstitution after alpha-beta-depleted transplantation in children. Study results and limitations: Surviving thymic progenitors and recipient T cells were the source of high TCRbeta diversity at day 60 in some patients.

This clonotype was sampled from a girl under 10 years old with congenital amegakaryocytic thrombocytopenia, due to receive a stem cell transplant. Specimen: PBMCs, collected before TCRalphabeta/CD19-depleted stem cell transplant. V and J are TRBV7-8 and TRBJ2-7, with 7 bases aligning to TRBD2. CDR3 bases: TGTGCCAGCAGCCTAGCACTTGGACTAGACTACGAGCAGTACTTC. Protein sequence: CASSLALGLDYEQYF.